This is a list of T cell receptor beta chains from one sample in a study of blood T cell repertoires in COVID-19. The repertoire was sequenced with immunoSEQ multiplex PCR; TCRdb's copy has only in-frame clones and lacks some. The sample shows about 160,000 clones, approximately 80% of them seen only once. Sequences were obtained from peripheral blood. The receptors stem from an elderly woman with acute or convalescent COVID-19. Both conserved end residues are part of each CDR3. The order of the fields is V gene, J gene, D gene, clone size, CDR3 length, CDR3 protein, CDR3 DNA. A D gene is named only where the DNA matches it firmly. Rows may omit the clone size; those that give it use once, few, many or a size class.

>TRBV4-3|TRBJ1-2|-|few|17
CASSQGTMAHTNYGYTF
TGCGCCAGCAGCCAAGGCACTATGGCCCATACTAACTATGGCTACACCTTC
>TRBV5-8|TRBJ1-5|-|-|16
CASSRAFGGGNQPQHF
TGTGCCAGCAGCCGGGCGTTTGGCGGGGGCAATCAGCCCCAGCATTTT
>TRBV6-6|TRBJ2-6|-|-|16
CASGLGVGSGANVLTF
TGTGCCAGCGGGCTAGGGGTTGGTTCTGGGGCCAACGTCCTGACTTTC
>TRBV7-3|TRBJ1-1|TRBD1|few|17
CASSLSGQGAKETEAFF
TGTGCCAGCAGCTTATCGGGACAGGGGGCCAAAGAGACTGAAGCTTTCTTT
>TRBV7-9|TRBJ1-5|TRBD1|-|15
CASSLSDRGTQPQHF
TGTGCCAGCAGCTTGAGTGACAGGGGGACTCAGCCCCAGCATTTT
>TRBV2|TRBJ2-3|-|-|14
CASSLSGSTDTQYF
TGTGCCAGCAGTCTCAGCGGGAGCACAGATACGCAGTATTTT
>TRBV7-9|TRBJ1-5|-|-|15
CASSSTGYSNQPQHF
TGTGCCAGCAGCTCTACAGGTTATAGCAATCAGCCCCAGCATTTT
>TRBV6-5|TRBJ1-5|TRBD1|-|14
CASSRQGAGQPQHF
TGTGCCAGCAGCCGACAGGGGGCAGGTCAGCCCCAGCATTTT
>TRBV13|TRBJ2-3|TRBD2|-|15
CASSLRTGGADTQYF
TGTGCCAGCAGCTTAAGGACGGGAGGGGCAGATACGCAGTATTTT
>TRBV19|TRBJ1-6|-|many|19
CASSPLLTAVGSYNSPLHF
TGTGCCAGTAGTCCCCTCCTGACAGCCGTGGGGTCCTATAATTCACCCCTCCACTTT
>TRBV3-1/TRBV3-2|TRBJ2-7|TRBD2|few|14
CASSRRQGGYEQYF
TGTGCCAGCAGCCGACGGCAGGGAGGGTACGAGCAGTACTTC
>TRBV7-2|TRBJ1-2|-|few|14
CASSFSTLDYGYTF
TGTGCCAGCAGCTTTTCAACACTAGACTATGGCTACACCTTC
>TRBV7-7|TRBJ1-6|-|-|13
CASSGDEFSPLHF
TGTGCTAGCAGCGGAGACGAGTTTTCACCCCTCCACTTT
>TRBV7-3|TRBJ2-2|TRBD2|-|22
CASSSQGSGLPGLAGVMGELFF
TGTGCCAGCAGCTCCCAAGGATCGGGACTGCCGGGACTAGCGGGGGTTATGGGGGAGCTGTTTTTT
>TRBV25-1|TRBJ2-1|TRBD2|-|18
CASSSWTSPGSSYNEQFF
TGTGCCAGCAGTTCCTGGACTAGCCCGGGCTCCTCCTACAATGAGCAGTTCTTC
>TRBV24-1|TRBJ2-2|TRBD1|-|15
CATDEQDRVPGELFF
TGTGCCACCGACGAACAAGACAGGGTCCCCGGGGAGCTGTTTTTT
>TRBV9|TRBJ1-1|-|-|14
CASSATAANTEAFF
TGTGCCAGCAGCGCCACTGCGGCGAACACTGAAGCTTTCTTT
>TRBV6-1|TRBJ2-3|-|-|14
CASSEGAGTDTQYF
TGTGCCAGCAGTGAAGGGGCAGGCACGGATACGCAGTATTTT
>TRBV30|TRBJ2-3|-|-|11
CAWSLTDTQYF
TGTGCCTGGAGTTTAACAGATACGCAGTATTTT
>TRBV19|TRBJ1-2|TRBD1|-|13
CASSRQGAIGYTF
TGTGCCAGTAGTAGACAGGGGGCGATAGGCTACACCTTC
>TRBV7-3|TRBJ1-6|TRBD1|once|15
CASSSGTGAGSPLHF
TGTGCCAGCAGCTCCGGGACAGGGGCTGGTTCACCCCTCCACTTT
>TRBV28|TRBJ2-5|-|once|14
CASSFLRKQETQYF
TGTGCCAGCAGTTTCTTGCGCAAACAAGAGACCCAGTACTTC
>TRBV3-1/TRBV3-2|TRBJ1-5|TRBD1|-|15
CASSQETGDNQPQHF
TGTGCCAGCAGCCAGGAAACAGGGGACAATCAGCCCCAGCATTTT
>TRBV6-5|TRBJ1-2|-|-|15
CASRLRPDRDYGYTF
TGTGCCAGCAGACTCCGCCCGGACAGAGACTATGGCTACACCTTC
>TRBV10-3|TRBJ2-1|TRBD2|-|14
CAIGSGSQYNEQFF
TGTGCCATCGGTAGCGGGAGTCAATACAATGAGCAGTTCTTC
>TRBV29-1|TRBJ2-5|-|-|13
CSSSSGIQETQYF
TGCAGCTCAAGTTCGGGGATCCAAGAGACCCAGTACTTC
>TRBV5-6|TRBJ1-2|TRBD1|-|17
CASSLPTPGQGLYGYTF
TGTGCCAGCAGCTTGCCCACACCGGGACAGGGCCTCTATGGCTACACCTTC
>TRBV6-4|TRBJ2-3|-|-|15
CASSEFGGRTDTQYF
TGTGCCAGCAGTGAATTCGGGGGAAGGACAGATACGCAGTATTTT
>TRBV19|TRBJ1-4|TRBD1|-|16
CASSAKHRGLDEKLFF
TGTGCCAGTAGTGCAAAACACAGGGGATTGGATGAAAAACTGTTTTTT
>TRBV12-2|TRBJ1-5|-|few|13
CASRLGDSQPQHF
TGTGCAAGTCGCTTAGGGGACAGTCAGCCCCAGCATTTT
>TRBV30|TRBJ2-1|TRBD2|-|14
CAWSSGREGNEQFF
TGTGCCTGGAGTTCAGGGCGGGAGGGCAATGAGCAGTTCTTC
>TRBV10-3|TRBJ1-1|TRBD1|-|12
CAIKDRGTEAFF
TGTGCCATCAAGGACAGGGGCACTGAAGCTTTCTTT
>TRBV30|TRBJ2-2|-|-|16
CAWIPVGRPGTGELFF
TGTGCCTGGATCCCCGTGGGGCGACCTGGGACCGGGGAGCTGTTTTTT
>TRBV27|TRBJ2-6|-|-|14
CASSRGSGANVLTF
TGTGCCAGCAGTCGAGGCTCTGGGGCCAACGTCCTGACTTTC
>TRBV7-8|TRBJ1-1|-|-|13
CASSILTNTEAFF
TGTGCCAGCAGCATACTGACTAACACTGAAGCTTTCTTT
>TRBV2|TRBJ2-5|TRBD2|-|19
CASSEGQFAGLAGQETQYF
TGTGCCAGCAGTGAAGGACAATTTGCAGGACTAGCGGGACAAGAGACCCAGTACTTC
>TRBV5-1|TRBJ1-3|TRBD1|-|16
CASSLGTAGSGNTIYF
TGCGCCAGCAGCCTAGGGACAGCTGGCTCTGGAAACACCATATATTTT
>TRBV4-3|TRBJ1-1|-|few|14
CASSQDRKGPEAFF
TGCGCCAGCAGCCAAGATAGGAAGGGGCCTGAAGCTTTCTTT
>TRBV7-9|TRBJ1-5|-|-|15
CASSPATVGNQPQHF
TGTGCCAGCAGCCCAGCGACAGTCGGCAATCAGCCCCAGCATTTT
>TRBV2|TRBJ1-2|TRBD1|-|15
CASSEARDRLYGYTF
TGTGCCAGCAGTGAAGCGCGGGACAGACTCTATGGCTACACCTTC
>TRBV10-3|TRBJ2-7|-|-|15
CAISPRDSGNYEQYF
TGTGCCATCAGTCCCCGGGATAGCGGTAACTACGAGCAGTACTTC